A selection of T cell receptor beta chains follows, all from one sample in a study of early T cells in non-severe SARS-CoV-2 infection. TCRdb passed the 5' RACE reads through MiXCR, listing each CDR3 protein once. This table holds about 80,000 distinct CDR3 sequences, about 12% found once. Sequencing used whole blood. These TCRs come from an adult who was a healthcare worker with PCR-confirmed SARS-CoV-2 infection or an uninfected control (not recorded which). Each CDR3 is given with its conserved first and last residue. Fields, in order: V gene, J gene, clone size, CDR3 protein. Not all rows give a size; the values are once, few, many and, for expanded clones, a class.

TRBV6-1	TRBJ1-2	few	CASSEGEVWNYGYTF
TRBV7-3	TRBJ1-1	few	CASSWTADTEAFF
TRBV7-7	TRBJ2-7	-	CASSPSSGGHYEQYF
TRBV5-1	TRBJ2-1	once	CASSAHNEQFF
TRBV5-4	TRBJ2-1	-	CASSLGGLAVSYNEQFF
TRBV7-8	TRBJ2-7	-	CASSYRDYEQYF
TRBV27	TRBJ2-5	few	CASRGGRFLLGETQYF
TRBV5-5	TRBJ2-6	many	CASSLFGQGSSGANVLTF
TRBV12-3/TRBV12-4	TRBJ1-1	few	CASSKPLNTEAFF
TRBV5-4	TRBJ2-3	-	CANSLSLAGPDTQYF
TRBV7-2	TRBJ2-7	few	CASSFRGGLSSYEQYF
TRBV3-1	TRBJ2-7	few	CASSQDWGPYEQYF
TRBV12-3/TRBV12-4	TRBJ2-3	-	CASSPQGGASTDTQYF
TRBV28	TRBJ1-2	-	CASSLLGRDYGYTF
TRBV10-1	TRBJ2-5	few	CASSGVPHREETQYF
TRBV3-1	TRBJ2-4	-	CASSQETNIQYF
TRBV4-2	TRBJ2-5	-	CASSQDPGAETQYF
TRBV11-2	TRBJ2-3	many	CASSFRRSSTDTQYF
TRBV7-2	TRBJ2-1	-	CASSLRAGGSQFF
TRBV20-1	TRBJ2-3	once	CSARRTGGVTDTQYF
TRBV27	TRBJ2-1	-	CASKGDPGGLADYNEQFF
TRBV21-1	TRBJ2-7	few	CASSSRDRDTEQYF
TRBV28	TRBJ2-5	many	CAIRGASGRATETQYF
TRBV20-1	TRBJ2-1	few	CSVGQGVTSEQFF
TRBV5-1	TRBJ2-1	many	CASTTTLAGSYNEQFF
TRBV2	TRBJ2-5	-	CASSPGGQETQYF
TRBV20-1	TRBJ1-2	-	CSANPTGGTSYGYTF
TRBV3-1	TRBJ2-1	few	CASSPRSAFDPFF
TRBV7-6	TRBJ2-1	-	CASSFESAPYNEQFF
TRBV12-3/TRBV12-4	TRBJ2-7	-	CASSPDFTYEQYF
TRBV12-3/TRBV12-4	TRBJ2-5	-	CASSSVQTQYF
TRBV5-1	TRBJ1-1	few	CASSLLNTEAFF
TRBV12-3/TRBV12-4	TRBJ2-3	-	CASSFSGRGADTQYF
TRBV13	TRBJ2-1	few	CASRGDRGYNEQFF
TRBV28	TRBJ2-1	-	CASSSGTSGSSYNEQFF
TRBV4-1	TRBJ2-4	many	CASSGRDSLAKNIQYF
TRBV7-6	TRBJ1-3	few	CASSLTGVNTIYF